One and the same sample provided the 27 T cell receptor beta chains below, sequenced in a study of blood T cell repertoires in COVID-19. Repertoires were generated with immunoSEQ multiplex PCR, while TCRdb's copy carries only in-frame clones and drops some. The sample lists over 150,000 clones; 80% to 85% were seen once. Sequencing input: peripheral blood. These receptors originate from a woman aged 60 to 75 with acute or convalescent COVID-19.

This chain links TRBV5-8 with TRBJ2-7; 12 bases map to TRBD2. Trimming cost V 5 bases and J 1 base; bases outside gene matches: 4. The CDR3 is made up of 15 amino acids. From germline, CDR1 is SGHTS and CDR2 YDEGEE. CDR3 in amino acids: CASRPGLAGSYEQYF. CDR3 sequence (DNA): TGTGCCAGCAGACCCGGACTAGCGGGGTCCTACGAGCAGTACTTC.

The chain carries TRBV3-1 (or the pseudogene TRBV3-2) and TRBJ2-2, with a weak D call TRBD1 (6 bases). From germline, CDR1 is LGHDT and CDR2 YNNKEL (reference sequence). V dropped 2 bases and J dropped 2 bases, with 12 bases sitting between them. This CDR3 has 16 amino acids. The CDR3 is CASSQWGRGNTGELFF. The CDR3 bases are TGTGCCAGCAGCCAATGGGGCAGGGGAAACACCGGGGAGCTGTTTTTT.

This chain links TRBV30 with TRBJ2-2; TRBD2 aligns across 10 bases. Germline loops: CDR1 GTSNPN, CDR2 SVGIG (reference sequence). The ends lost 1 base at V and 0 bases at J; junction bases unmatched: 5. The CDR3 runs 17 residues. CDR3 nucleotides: TGTGCCTGGAGTGACCCCGGACTAGCGGCGAACACCGGGGAGCTGTTTTTT. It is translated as CAWSDPGLAANTGELFF.

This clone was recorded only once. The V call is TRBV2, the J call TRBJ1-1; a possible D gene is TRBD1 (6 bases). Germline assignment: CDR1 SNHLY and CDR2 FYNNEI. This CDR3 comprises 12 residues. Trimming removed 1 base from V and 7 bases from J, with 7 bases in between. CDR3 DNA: TGTGCCAGCAGTGAAGTCAGGGGTGAAGCTTTCTTT. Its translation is CASSEVRGEAFF.

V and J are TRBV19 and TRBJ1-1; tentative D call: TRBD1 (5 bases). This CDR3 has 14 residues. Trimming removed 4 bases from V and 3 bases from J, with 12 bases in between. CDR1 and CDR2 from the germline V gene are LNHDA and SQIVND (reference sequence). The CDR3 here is CASSTQGIDTEAFF. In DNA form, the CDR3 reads TGTGCCAGTAGTACTCAGGGTATTGACACTGAAGCTTTCTTT.

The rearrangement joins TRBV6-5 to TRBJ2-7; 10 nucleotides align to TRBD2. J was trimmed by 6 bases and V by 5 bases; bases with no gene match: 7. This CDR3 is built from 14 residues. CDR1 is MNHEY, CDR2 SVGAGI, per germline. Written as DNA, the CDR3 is TGTGCCAGCAGTCGTAGCGGGGGGCAGCCCGAGCAGTACTTC. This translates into CASSRSGGQPEQYF.

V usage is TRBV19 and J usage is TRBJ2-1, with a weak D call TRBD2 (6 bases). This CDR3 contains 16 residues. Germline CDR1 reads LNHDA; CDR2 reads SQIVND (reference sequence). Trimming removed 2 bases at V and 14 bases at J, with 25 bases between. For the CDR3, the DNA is TGTGCCAGTAGTATAAGTGAGCTATCTGCGGCGGGGACGAAGTTCTTC. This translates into CASSISELSAAGTKFF.

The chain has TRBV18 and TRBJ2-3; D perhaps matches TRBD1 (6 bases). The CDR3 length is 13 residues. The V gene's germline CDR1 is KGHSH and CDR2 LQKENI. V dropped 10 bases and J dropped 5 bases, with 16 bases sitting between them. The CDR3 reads CATLRARGDTQYF. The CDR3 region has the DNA TGTGCCACCCTCCGGGCCAGGGGAGATACGCAGTATTTT. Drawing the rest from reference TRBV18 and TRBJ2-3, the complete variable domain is NAGVMQNPRHLVRRRGQEARLRCSPMKGHSHVYWYRQLPEEGLKFMVYLQKENIIDESGMPKERFSAEFPKEGPSILRIQQVVRGDSAAYFCATLRARGDTQYFGPGTRLTVL.

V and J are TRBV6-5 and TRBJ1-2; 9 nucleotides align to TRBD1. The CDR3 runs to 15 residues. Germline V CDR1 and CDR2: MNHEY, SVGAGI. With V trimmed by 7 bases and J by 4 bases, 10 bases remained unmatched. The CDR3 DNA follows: TGTGCCAGCATTCAAGACCTGACAGGGGGCTATGGCTACACCTTC. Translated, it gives CASIQDLTGGYGYTF.

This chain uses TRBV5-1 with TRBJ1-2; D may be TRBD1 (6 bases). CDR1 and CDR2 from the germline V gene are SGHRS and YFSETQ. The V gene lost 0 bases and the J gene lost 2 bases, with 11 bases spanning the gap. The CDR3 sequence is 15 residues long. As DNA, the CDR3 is TGCGCCAGCAGCTTGGTTTCAGGGGTAAACTATGGCTACACCTTC. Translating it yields CASSLVSGVNYGYTF.

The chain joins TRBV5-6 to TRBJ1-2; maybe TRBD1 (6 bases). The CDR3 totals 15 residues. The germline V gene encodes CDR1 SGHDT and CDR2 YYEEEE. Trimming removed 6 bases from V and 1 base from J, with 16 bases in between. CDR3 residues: CASTQWNRVNYGYTF. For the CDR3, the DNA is TGTGCCAGCACCCAATGGAACAGGGTTAACTATGGCTACACCTTC.

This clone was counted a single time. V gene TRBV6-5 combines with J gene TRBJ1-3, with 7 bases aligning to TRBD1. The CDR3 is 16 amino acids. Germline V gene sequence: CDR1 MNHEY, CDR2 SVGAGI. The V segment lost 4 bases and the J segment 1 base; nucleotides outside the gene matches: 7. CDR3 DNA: TGTGCCAGCAGTTCCAGGAGACAGGGATCTGGAAACACCATATATTTT. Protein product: CASSSRRQGSGNTIYF.

CDR3 amino acids: CASRPDRGRETQYF. The CDR3 DNA is TGTGCCAGCAGACCTGACAGGGGAAGGGAGACCCAGTACTTC. The gene calls are TRBV5-4 and TRBJ2-5; 8 positions match TRBD1. CDR1 and CDR2 (germline): SGHNT, YYREEE (reference sequence). The CDR3 length is 14 residues. The V segment lost 5 bases and the J segment 5 bases; nucleotides outside the gene matches: 8.

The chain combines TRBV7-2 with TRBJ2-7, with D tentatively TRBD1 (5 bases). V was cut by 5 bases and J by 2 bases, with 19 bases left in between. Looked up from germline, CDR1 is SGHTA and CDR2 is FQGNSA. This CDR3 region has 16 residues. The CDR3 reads CASSPPVVRVPYEQYF. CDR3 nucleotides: TGTGCCAGCAGCCCCCCGGTGGTCAGGGTTCCCTACGAGCAGTACTTC.

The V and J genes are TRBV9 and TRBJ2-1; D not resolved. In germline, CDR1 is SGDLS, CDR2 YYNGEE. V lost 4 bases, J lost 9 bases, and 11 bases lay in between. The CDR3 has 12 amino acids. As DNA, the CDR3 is TGTGCCAGCAGCCTTACTATAAGTGAGCAGTTCTTC. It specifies CASSLTISEQFF.

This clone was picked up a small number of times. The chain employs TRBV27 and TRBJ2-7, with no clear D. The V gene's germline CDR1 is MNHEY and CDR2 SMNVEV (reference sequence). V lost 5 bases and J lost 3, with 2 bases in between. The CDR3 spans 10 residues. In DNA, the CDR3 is TGTGCCAGCAGTCTCTACGAGCAGTACTTC. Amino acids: CASSLYEQYF.

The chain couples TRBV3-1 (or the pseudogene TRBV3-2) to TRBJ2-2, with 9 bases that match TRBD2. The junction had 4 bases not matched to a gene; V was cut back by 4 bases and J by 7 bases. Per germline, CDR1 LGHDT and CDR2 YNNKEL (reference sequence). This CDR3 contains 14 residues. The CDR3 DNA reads TGTGCCAGCAGCCTAGCTAGCGGGGTCGGGGAGCTGTTTTTT. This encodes CASSLASGVGELFF.

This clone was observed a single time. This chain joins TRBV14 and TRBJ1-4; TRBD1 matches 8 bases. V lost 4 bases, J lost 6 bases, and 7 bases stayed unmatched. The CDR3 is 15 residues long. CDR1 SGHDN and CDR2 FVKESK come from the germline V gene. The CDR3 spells CASSLWTGLDEKLFF. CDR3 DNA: TGTGCCAGCAGCCTATGGACAGGGCTTGATGAAAAACTGTTTTTT.

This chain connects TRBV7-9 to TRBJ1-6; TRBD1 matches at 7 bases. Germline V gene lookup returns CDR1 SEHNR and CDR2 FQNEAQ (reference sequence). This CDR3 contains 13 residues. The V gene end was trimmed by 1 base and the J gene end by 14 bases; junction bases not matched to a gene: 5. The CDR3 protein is CASSLGTGNTLHF. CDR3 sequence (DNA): TGTGCCAGCAGCTTAGGGACAGGAAACACCCTCCACTTT.

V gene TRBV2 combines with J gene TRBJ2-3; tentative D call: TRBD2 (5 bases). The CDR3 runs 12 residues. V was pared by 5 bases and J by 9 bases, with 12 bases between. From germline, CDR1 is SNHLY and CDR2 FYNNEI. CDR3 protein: CASSTLDNTQYF. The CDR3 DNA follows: TGTGCCAGCAGTACACTAGACAACACGCAGTATTTT.

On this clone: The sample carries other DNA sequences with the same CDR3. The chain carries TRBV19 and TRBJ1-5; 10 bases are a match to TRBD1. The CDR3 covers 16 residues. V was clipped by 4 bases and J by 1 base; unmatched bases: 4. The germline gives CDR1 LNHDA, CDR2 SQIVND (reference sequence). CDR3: CASSTPDRGSNQPQHF. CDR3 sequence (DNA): TGTGCCAGTAGTACCCCGGACAGGGGGAGCAATCAGCCCCAGCATTTT.

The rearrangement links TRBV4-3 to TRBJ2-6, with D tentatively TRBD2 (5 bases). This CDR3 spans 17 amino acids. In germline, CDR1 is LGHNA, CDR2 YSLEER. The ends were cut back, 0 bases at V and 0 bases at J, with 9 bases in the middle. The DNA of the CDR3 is TGCGCCAGCAGCCAAGATCGGAGGATCTCTGGGGCCAACGTCCTGACTTTC. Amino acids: CASSQDRRISGANVLTF.

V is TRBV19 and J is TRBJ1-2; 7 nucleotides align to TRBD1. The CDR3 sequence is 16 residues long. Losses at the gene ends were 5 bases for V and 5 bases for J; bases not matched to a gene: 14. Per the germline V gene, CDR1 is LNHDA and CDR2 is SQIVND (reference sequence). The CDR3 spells CASSVMGQKGSYGYTF. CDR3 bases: TGTGCCAGTAGTGTAATGGGACAGAAAGGGAGTTATGGCTACACCTTC.

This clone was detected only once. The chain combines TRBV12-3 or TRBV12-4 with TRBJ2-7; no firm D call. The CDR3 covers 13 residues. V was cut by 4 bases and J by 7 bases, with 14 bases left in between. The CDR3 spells CASSSPRGEEQYF. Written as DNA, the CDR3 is TGTGCCAGCAGTTCCCCCCGAGGCGAGGAGCAGTACTTC.

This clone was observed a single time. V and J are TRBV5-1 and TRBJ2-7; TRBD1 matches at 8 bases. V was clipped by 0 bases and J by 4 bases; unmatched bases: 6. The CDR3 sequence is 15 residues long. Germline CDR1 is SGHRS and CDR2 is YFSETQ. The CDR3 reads CASSLEPGGEYEQYF. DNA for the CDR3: TGCGCCAGCAGCTTGGAGCCAGGGGGCGAGTACGAGCAGTACTTC. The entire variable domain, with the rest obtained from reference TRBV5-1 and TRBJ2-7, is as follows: KAGVTQTPRYLIKTRGQQVTLSCSPISGHRSVSWYQQTPGQGLQFLFEYFSETQRNKGNFPGRFSGRQFSNSRSEMNVSTLELGDSALYLCASSLEPGGEYEQYFGPGTRLTVT.

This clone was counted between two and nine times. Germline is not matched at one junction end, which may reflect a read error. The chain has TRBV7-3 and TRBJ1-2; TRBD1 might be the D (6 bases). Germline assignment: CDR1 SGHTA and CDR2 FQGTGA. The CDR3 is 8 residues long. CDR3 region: CASTFDRF. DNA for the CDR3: TGTGCCAGCACCTTCGACAGGTTC.

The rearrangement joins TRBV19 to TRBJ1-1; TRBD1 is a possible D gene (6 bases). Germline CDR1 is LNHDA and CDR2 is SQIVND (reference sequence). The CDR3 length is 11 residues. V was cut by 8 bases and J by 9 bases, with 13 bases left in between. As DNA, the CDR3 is TGTGCCAGTCTTCAGGGGAGTAAAGCTTTCTTT. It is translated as CASLQGSKAFF.